This T cell receptor beta chain was obtained from a study of T cell clones after liver transplantation. About the study: TCRbeta sequencing after a pre-transplant mixed lymphocyte reaction identified graft-donor-reactive clones, later tracked in post-transplant blood. Graft-donor-reactive sequences were compared with third-party-reactive TCRbeta sequences from pre-transplant mixed lymphocyte reactions. Subjects received no induction therapy and standard immunosuppression until randomization at 12-24 months post-transplant.

Worth noting for this clone: Antigen: not known.

The study, taken as a whole, reports: Circulating graft-donor-reactive CD4 TCRbeta sequences fell significantly post-transplant in most of the 8 subjects.

Sequencing used immunoSEQ multiplex PCR; TCRdb keeps in-frame clones, though not all of them. The table has 95,000 to 110,000 clones, roughly 80% seen once. The CDR3 runs to 13 residues. This TCR was recovered from a human donor who received a liver transplant. The sample in question was CD4+ T cells from blood, obtained before liver transplant. The V gene is TRBV21-1, the J gene TRBJ1-4. TRBV21-1 is marked as a pseudogene. DNA of the CDR3: TGTGCCAGCAATAGGGAAACTAATGAAAAACTGTTTTTT. Translation: CASNRETNEKLFF.